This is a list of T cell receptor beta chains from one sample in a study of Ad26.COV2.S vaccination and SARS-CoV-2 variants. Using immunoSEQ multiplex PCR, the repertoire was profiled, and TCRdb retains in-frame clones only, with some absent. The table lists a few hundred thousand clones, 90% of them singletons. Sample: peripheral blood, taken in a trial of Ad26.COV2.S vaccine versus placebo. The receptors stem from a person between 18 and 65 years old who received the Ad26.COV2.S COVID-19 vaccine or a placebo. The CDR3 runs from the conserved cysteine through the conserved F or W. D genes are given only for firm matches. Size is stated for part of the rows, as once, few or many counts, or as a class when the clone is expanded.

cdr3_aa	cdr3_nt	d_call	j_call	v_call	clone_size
CASSLGTGGPLDGYTF	TGTGCCAGCAGCTTAGGGACAGGGGGCCCCTTGGACGGCTACACCTTC	TRBD1	TRBJ1-2	TRBV7-8	NA
CASSLNRRTEAFF	TGTGCCAGCAGCTTGAACAGGCGCACTGAAGCTTTCTTT	NA	TRBJ1-1	TRBV5-6	NA
CASSQDPQRIAHEQYF	TGCGCCAGCAGCCAAGACCCGCAGAGGATTGCCCACGAGCAGTACTTC	NA	TRBJ2-7	TRBV4-1	NA
CASTLGGGEGVLFTEAFF	TGTGCCAGCACCCTAGGAGGCGGTGAAGGGGTTCTGTTCACTGAAGCTTTCTTT	NA	TRBJ1-1	TRBV5-8	once
CASSLLGLAGATYNEQFF	TGTGCCAGCAGCTTATTGGGGCTAGCGGGAGCTACCTACAATGAGCAGTTCTTC	TRBD2	TRBJ2-1	TRBV7-9	NA
CASSQVGFASVDGYTF	TGCGCCAGCAGCCAAGTGGGTTTTGCCTCGGTCGATGGCTACACCTTC	NA	TRBJ1-2	TRBV4-3	NA
CASSQRGGSYNEQFF	TGTGCCAGCAGCCAGAGGGGAGGCTCCTACAATGAGCAGTTCTTC	NA	TRBJ2-1	TRBV7-8	NA
CASSLSRRGEETQYF	TGTGCCAGCAGCTTGAGCAGGCGCGGAGAAGAGACCCAGTACTTC	NA	TRBJ2-5	TRBV5-4	few
CASSLATPDTQYF	TGTGCCAGCAGTCTCGCGACGCCAGATACGCAGTATTTT	NA	TRBJ2-3	TRBV12-3/TRBV12-4	once
CATRSKAFF	TGTGCCACCCGAAGCAAAGCTTTCTTT	NA	TRBJ1-1	TRBV24-1	few
CASSSRTSGSGVYNEQFF	TGTGCCAGCAGCTCCCGGACTAGCGGGAGCGGCGTATACAATGAGCAGTTCTTC	TRBD2	TRBJ2-1	TRBV13	NA
CASSVVSGTGELFF	TGTGCCAGCAGCGTAGTATCCGGCACCGGGGAGCTGTTTTTT	NA	TRBJ2-2	TRBV9	NA
CASTLTGALQETQYF	TGCGCCAGCACTCTGACAGGGGCCCTCCAAGAGACCCAGTACTTC	TRBD1	TRBJ2-5	TRBV5-1	NA
CASSSGLAGFYEQYF	TGTGCCAGCAGTAGCGGACTAGCAGGATTCTACGAGCAGTACTTC	TRBD2	TRBJ2-7	TRBV6-2/TRBV6-3	NA
CAWSNSQSSSPLHF	TGTGCCTGGAGTAATAGTCAGTCCTCTTCACCCCTCCACTTT	NA	TRBJ1-6	TRBV30	NA
CASSQSPGAWQSYNEQFF	TGTGCCAGCAGCCAAAGCCCAGGGGCTTGGCAATCCTACAATGAGCAGTTCTTC	NA	TRBJ2-1	TRBV3-1/TRBV3-2	NA
CASRDGTPTYNEQFF	TGTGCCAGTAGGGACGGGACTCCCACCTACAATGAGCAGTTCTTC	NA	TRBJ2-1	TRBV19	NA
CASSSLRDSGNEQFF	TGTGCCAGTAGTTCCCTCAGGGATTCCGGCAATGAGCAGTTCTTC	NA	TRBJ2-1	TRBV19	few
CAWRDFMNTEAFF	TGTGCCTGGAGGGATTTCATGAACACTGAAGCTTTCTTT	NA	TRBJ1-1	TRBV30	NA
CASSQNLAGTDTQYF	TGCGCCAGCAGCCAGAATCTAGCGGGGACCGATACGCAGTATTTT	TRBD2	TRBJ2-3	TRBV4-3	NA
CASSATESNQPQHF	TGTGCCAGCAGCGCGACAGAAAGCAATCAGCCCCAGCATTTT	NA	TRBJ1-5	TRBV7-2	NA
CASSVEGLDTEAFF	TGTGCCAGCAGCGTAGAGGGGTTGGACACTGAAGCTTTCTTT	NA	TRBJ1-1	TRBV9	NA
CASSYEGSHTEAFF	TGTGCCAGCAGCTACGAGGGATCTCACACTGAAGCTTTCTTT	NA	TRBJ1-1	TRBV11-2	NA
CASGLSTGIYNEQFF	TGTGCTAGTGGCCTTAGCACAGGGATCTACAATGAGCAGTTCTTC	NA	TRBJ2-1	TRBV12-5	NA
CASSSGDGKKLFF	TGTGCCAGCAGTTCGGGAGACGGAAAAAAACTGTTTTTT	NA	TRBJ1-4	TRBV5-6	once
CASSQMVAYEQYF	TGCGCCAGCAGCCAAATGGTGGCCTACGAGCAGTACTTC	NA	TRBJ2-7	TRBV4-1	NA
CASSHGGTAYEQYF	TGTGCCAGCAGCCACGGGGGGACGGCCTACGAGCAGTACTTC	TRBD2	TRBJ2-7	TRBV9	NA
CASRRGGGSGNSPLHF	TGTGCCAGCAGGCGGGGGGGAGGGAGTGGTAATTCACCCCTCCACTTT	NA	TRBJ1-6	TRBV11-2	NA
CASSPGRSVTQYF	TGTGCCAGCAGCCCGGGACGGTCTGTAACCCAGTACTTC	NA	TRBJ2-5	TRBV7-2	NA
CAWSRGLAGYNEQFF	TGTGCCTGGAGCAGGGGACTAGCGGGATACAATGAGCAGTTCTTC	TRBD2	TRBJ2-1	TRBV30	NA
CASSPRLAGGTSYNEQFF	TGTGCCAGCAGCCCGAGACTAGCGGGAGGTACCTCCTACAATGAGCAGTTCTTC	TRBD2	TRBJ2-1	TRBV7-9	NA
CASREVTGARNYYGYTF	TGTGCCAGTAGGGAAGTGACAGGGGCGCGGAACTACTATGGCTACACCTTC	TRBD1	TRBJ1-2	TRBV19	NA
CASSFVGQDGEKLFF	TGCGCCAGCAGCTTCGTCGGACAGGACGGTGAAAAACTGTTTTTT	TRBD1	TRBJ1-4	TRBV5-1	NA
CASSPRLQVSLHF	TGTGCCAGCAGTCCTCGACTACAGGTATCCCTCCACTTT	NA	TRBJ1-6	TRBV27	NA
CASSTRTGWQETQYF	TGTGCCAGCAGCACCCGGACAGGATGGCAAGAGACCCAGTACTTC	TRBD1	TRBJ2-5	TRBV7-2	NA
CASSLWASGSSGELFF	TGTGCCAGCAGCTTATGGGCTAGCGGGAGCTCCGGGGAGCTGTTTTTT	TRBD2	TRBJ2-2	TRBV11-3	NA
CASSQLAGEGRTDTQYF	TGTGCCAGCTCTCAATTAGCGGGAGAGGGGCGCACAGATACGCAGTATTTT	TRBD2	TRBJ2-3	TRBV18	NA
CASSEPQGTDTQYF	TGTGCCAGCAGTGAACCGCAGGGGACAGATACGCAGTATTTT	NA	TRBJ2-3	TRBV25-1	NA
CASSSPTSGSIYNEQFF	TGTGCCAGCAGTTCACCGACTAGCGGGAGTATCTACAATGAGCAGTTCTTC	TRBD2	TRBJ2-1	TRBV28	NA
CASSLAGQSYEQYF	TGTGCCAGCAGCTTAGCGGGACAGAGCTACGAGCAGTACTTC	TRBD1	TRBJ2-7	TRBV7-2	NA
CASSLLERNEQFF	TGTGCCAGCAGCTTATTAGAGAGGAATGAGCAGTTCTTC	NA	TRBJ2-1	TRBV9	NA
CSVEADYSGLRGVAWTDTQYF	TGCAGCGTTGAAGCCGACTACTCAGGGTTGCGGGGAGTAGCTTGGACAGATACGCAGTATTTT	NA	TRBJ2-3	TRBV29-1	NA
CASSSPTTNEKLFF	TGTGCCAGCAGTTCCCCCACAACTAATGAAAAACTGTTTTTT	NA	TRBJ1-4	TRBV28	NA